One TCR beta chain is described in this entry. CDR1 and CDR2 (germline): LGHNA, YNFKEQ. J lost 5 bases, V lost 6 bases, and 16 bases had no gene match. This CDR3 has 17 residues. This entry comes from a study of control samples from healthy donors and cancer patients. Libraries were prepared by immunoSEQ multiplex PCR; TCRdb keeps only in-frame clonotypes and omits some of them. The data show 190,000 or so clones, 90% to 95% seen once. Specimen: blood. This clonotype originated in a young man in good health. The chain is built from TRBV4-2 and TRBJ1-3; 7 bases match TRBD1. The CDR3 region is CASSPERDREGRNTIYF. The DNA for the CDR3 is TGTGCCAGCAGTCCCGAACGTGACAGGGAGGGTAGAAACACCATATATTTT.